Listed below are T cell receptor beta chains from one sample, sequenced in a study of response to subunit inactivated influenza vaccine. TCRdb used MiXCR to reprocess the RT-PCR reads, holding one entry per CDR3 protein. The table includes over 750,000 distinct CDR3 sequences, less than 25% detected once. The sample here was PBMCs from blood, taken approximately 5 days after vaccination. Every receptor here comes from a man aged 50 to 59 who received an inactivated influenza vaccine. The CDR3 runs from the conserved cysteine through the conserved F or W. The D gene is left open where the match is weak. Clone size is shown for a subset of rows, as once, few, many or a class of expanded clone.

v_call,clone_size,d_call,j_call,cdr3_aa,cdr3_nt
TRBV4-3,NA,NA,TRBJ2-7,CASSQVLGGSYEQYF,TGCGCCAGCAGCCAAGTGTTAGGAGGGAGCTACGAGCAGTACTTC
TRBV27,few,TRBD1,TRBJ1-1,CASSTGTGNEAFF,TGTGCCAGCAGTACCGGGACAGGGAATGAAGCTTTCTTT
TRBV12-3/TRBV12-4,NA,TRBD1,TRBJ1-5,CASSTGVLGNQPQHF,TGTGCCAGCAGTACAGGGGTACTGGGCAATCAGCCCCAGCATTTT
TRBV6-5,NA,NA,TRBJ2-3,CASSYSGAGQGTDTQYF,TGTGCCAGCAGTTACTCGGGTGCGGGGCAGGGCACAGATACGCAGTATTTT
TRBV7-9,few,NA,TRBJ2-7,CASSLEGASEQYF,TGTGCCAGCAGCTTAGAAGGGGCGTCAGAGCAGTACTTC
TRBV29-1,NA,NA,TRBJ2-1,CSVLVLANEQFF,TGCAGCGTTCTTGTTTTGGCGAATGAGCAGTTCTTC
TRBV29-1,NA,NA,TRBJ1-2,CSVRRGDYGYTF,TGCAGCGTTCGTCGAGGGGACTATGGCTACACCTTC
TRBV7-9,NA,NA,TRBJ2-3,CASSSRTGWRTDTQYF,TGTGCCAGCAGCTCGAGGACTGGGTGGAGAACAGATACGCAGTATTTT
TRBV10-3,few,TRBD2,TRBJ2-3,CAIRGTSGMFPQYF,TGTGCCATCAGGGGGACTAGCGGGATGTTCCCGCAGTATTTT
TRBV5-1,few,TRBD2,TRBJ2-1,CASSLPGTSRNNEQFF,TGCGCCAGCAGCCTCCCTGGGACTAGCCGAAACAATGAGCAGTTCTTC
TRBV4-2,few,NA,TRBJ1-4,CASSQIRTHEKLFF,TGTGCCAGCAGCCAAATCAGAACGCATGAAAAACTGTTTTTT
TRBV12-3/TRBV12-4,few,NA,TRBJ2-3,CASSFFAQSTDTQYF,TGTGCCAGCAGTTTCTTTGCACAGAGCACAGATACGCAGTATTTT
TRBV20-1,once,TRBD1,TRBJ1-1,CSATRTGGHTEAFF,TGCAGTGCGACAAGGACAGGGGGCCACACTGAAGCTTTCTTT
TRBV4-1,NA,NA,TRBJ2-7,CASSQVLADEQYF,TGCGCCAGCAGCCAAGTCCTAGCTGACGAGCAGTACTTC
TRBV28,NA,NA,TRBJ2-5,CASGAPQEETQYF,TGTGCCAGCGGGGCACCCCAGGAGGAGACCCAGTACTTC
TRBV20-1,NA,NA,TRBJ1-1,CSAPNAFF,TGCAGTGCTCCTAACGCTTTCTTT
TRBV5-5,NA,TRBD1,TRBJ2-7,CASSFSGTGNYEQYF,TGTGCCAGCAGCTTTTCTGGGACAGGAAATTACGAGCAGTACTTC
TRBV10-2,many,TRBD2,TRBJ2-7,CASSETPGGAGEQYF,TGCGCCAGCAGTGAAACCCCGGGGGGGGCTGGGGAGCAGTACTTC
TRBV10-3,many,NA,TRBJ1-5,CAISESSGVHSNQPQHF,TGTGCCATCAGTGAGTCGTCAGGGGTTCATAGCAATCAGCCCCAGCATTTT
TRBV7-3,NA,TRBD2,TRBJ2-3,CASSLNHKTSGSSEDLDTQYF,TGTGCCAGCAGCTTAAACCACAAGACTAGCGGGAGTTCTGAGGACTTAGATACGCAGTATTTT
TRBV11-2,few,TRBD2,TRBJ2-5,CASSLVPGGRETQYF,TGTGCCAGCAGCTTAGTGCCGGGGGGGCGCGAGACCCAGTACTTC
TRBV4-2,few,NA,TRBJ1-5,CASRADGSNQPQHF,TGTGCCAGCAGGGCCGACGGTAGCAATCAGCCCCAGCATTTT
TRBV5-1,NA,TRBD1,TRBJ2-1,CASSLGGTGNHEQFF,TGCGCCAGCAGCTTGGGTGGGACAGGGAACCATGAGCAGTTCTTC
TRBV4-2,NA,NA,TRBJ2-2,CASSLGLGTSNTGELFF,TGTGCCAGCAGCCTGGGACTTGGGACATCGAACACCGGGGAGCTGTTTTTT
TRBV12-3/TRBV12-4,NA,TRBD1,TRBJ1-1,CASSLVLGQGRSGAFF,TGTGCCAGCAGTTTAGTTTTGGGACAGGGGAGGAGTGGAGCTTTCTTT
TRBV7-9,NA,TRBD1,TRBJ2-3,CASSSLEDRAGTDTQYF,TGTGCCAGCAGCTCACTCGAGGACAGGGCGGGCACAGATACGCAGTATTTT
TRBV6-4,many,NA,TRBJ2-2,CASSQRSQVTTGELFF,TGTGCCAGCAGCCAAAGGTCCCAGGTCACCACCGGGGAGCTGTTTTTT
TRBV20-1,many,NA,TRBJ2-7,CSASSGLGYEQYF,TGCAGTGCCTCTTCGGGACTGGGATACGAGCAGTACTTC
TRBV28,NA,TRBD2,TRBJ2-7,CASSSSQRGLSYEQYF,TGTGCCAGCAGCTCTAGCCAGCGGGGCCTCTCCTACGAGCAGTACTTC
TRBV9,NA,TRBD1,TRBJ2-6,CASSLGQEPSGANVLTF,TGTGCCAGCAGCTTGGGACAGGAACCCTCTGGGGCCAACGTCCTGACTTTC
TRBV6-1,NA,NA,TRBJ1-5,CASSPSTGHNQPQHF,TGTGCCAGCAGCCCCAGTACGGGACACAATCAGCCCCAGCATTTT
TRBV15,NA,NA,TRBJ2-1,CATSYGLATYNEQFF,TGTGCCACCAGCTACGGACTGGCTACCTACAATGAGCAGTTCTTC
TRBV21-1,NA,NA,TRBJ2-7,CASSSRGWEQYF,TGTGCCAGCAGCTCGCGGGGTTGGGAGCAGTACTTC
TRBV20-1,NA,NA,TRBJ2-2,CSARDLTTGRNTGELFF,TGCAGTGCTAGAGATCTCACTACAGGGCGAAACACCGGGGAGCTGTTTTTT
TRBV20-1,NA,NA,TRBJ2-1,CSARVKGAGNGEQFF,TGCAGTGCTAGGGTGAAGGGGGCGGGGAACGGTGAGCAGTTCTTC
TRBV5-1,few,TRBD1,TRBJ1-3,CASRNGQGSGNTIYF,TGCGCCAGCAGGAACGGACAGGGCTCTGGAAACACCATATATTTT
TRBV12-3/TRBV12-4,many,TRBD2,TRBJ2-1,CASSPGLAGESEQFF,TGTGCCAGCAGCCCGGGACTAGCGGGAGAGAGTGAGCAGTTCTTC
TRBV20-1,NA,TRBD2,TRBJ2-1,CSAHTSGRYNEQFF,TGCAGTGCGCATACTAGCGGGCGATACAATGAGCAGTTCTTC
TRBV18,NA,TRBD1,TRBJ2-3,CASSPPGQGAQNTQYF,TGTGCCAGCTCACCTCCGGGACAGGGGGCGCAAAATACGCAGTATTTT
TRBV11-1,NA,TRBD2,TRBJ2-1,CASSPQREGRNEQFF,TGTGCCAGCAGCCCCCAGCGGGAGGGCCGGAATGAGCAGTTCTTC